Presented here are 23 T cell receptor beta chains from one specimen sequenced in a study of shared clonotypes between healthy human individuals (dated by TCRdb to 2018 to 2021). Libraries were made using the immunoSEQ multiplex PCR assay. TCRdb carries this immuneACCESS record with in-frame sequences only. Its versions omit some clonotypes, under half of them owing to an unresolved V gene in the studies checked, with the rest unexplained. This sample has about 87,000 clones in its table, and roughly half of those were observed once. The top ten constitute about 16% of the sample. Input material: PBMCs. These receptors originate from a middle-aged woman in good health. Some clones in this sample may be carry-over from other donors' samples.

This clone was detected once. Just one base apart from a much larger clone, this may be a read error. In the same sample, other DNA sequences code for this CDR3. The CDR3: CASSDSVRVNEQFF. CDR3 DNA: TGTGCCAGCAGTGACTCCGTCAGGGTGAATGAGCAGTTCTTC. V is TRBV6-1 and J is TRBJ2-1; D might be TRBD1 (5 bases). This CDR3 spans 14 amino acids. V gave up 3 bases and J gave up 7 bases, with 13 bases separating them. From germline, CDR1 is MNHNS and CDR2 SASEGT.

The J gene is TRBJ1-1, the V gene TRBV28, with D unresolved. There are 12 residues in the CDR3. With 4 bases removed from V and 7 bases from J, the gap between germline ends came to 10 bases. Germline loops: CDR1 MDHEN, CDR2 SYDVKM. Written as DNA, the CDR3 is TGTGCCAGCAGTTCCCTCCACAATGAAGCTTTCTTT. Translated, it gives CASSSLHNEAFF.

This chain joins TRBV18 and TRBJ2-7; D is possibly TRBD1 (6 bases). This CDR3 region has 13 residues. Trimming removed 5 bases at V and 3 bases at J, with 11 bases between. The germline CDR1 and CDR2 sequences are KGHSH and LQKENI. CDR3 sequence reads: CASSGQGIYEQYF. The CDR3 DNA follows: TGTGCCAGCTCAGGTCAGGGGATCTACGAGCAGTACTTC.

This clone is termed medium-sized (0.01 to 0.1%). This rearrangement joins TRBV4-3 to TRBJ2-5; D is possibly TRBD2 (6 bases). With the DNA end fitting TRBJ2-7 better, the J assignment may be wrong. Germline V gives CDR1 LGHNA, CDR2 YSLEER. This CDR3 is built from 16 residues. CDR3 sequence (DNA): TGCGCCAGCAGCCAGGGATTATCGGGACTCCGGGCCGAGCAGTACTTC. Its translation: CASSQGLSGLRAEQYF.

In its sample, this clone was seen a few times. The chain employs TRBV9 and TRBJ1-2; 7 bases are shared with TRBD1. V was pared by 4 bases and J by 0 bases, with 3 bases of the junction left unmatched. There are 14 residues in the CDR3. The germline CDR1 and CDR2 sequences are SGDLS and YYNGEE. The CDR3, as DNA: TGTGCCAGCAGCCGGGACAGATCTAACTATGGCTACACCTTC. It is translated as CASSRDRSNYGYTF.

This clone was recorded a few times. The chain employs TRBV27 and TRBJ1-6; 10 nucleotides agree with TRBD1. The germline gives CDR1 MNHEY, CDR2 SMNVEV (reference sequence). The CDR3 contains 18 residues. Unmatched junction bases numbered 8, after V lost 6 bases and J lost 0 bases. The CDR3: CASSRRTGGSSYNSPLHF. As DNA, the CDR3 is TGTGCCAGCAGCCGCCGGACAGGGGGGAGCTCCTATAATTCACCCCTCCACTTT.

The chain combines TRBV5-1 with TRBJ2-3, with TRBD1 as a possible D gene (6 bases). The CDR3 is 15 residues long. The germline gives CDR1 SGHRS, CDR2 YFSETQ. The V end was cut by 0 bases, the J end by 3 bases, with 11 bases between. The CDR3 DNA sequence: TGCGCCAGCAGCTTGGGTCAGGGGCTTACAGATACGCAGTATTTT. Amino acids: CASSLGQGLTDTQYF.

At least ten counts were recorded for this clone. The chain links TRBV7-2 to TRBJ1-1; 8 bases are a match to TRBD1. The germline V gene has CDR1 SGHTA and CDR2 FQGNSA. CDR3 length equals 15 residues. The trim removed 4 bases at V and 1 base at J, leaving 5 bases unmatched. This chain's CDR3 is CASSSWTGPNTEAFF. In DNA form, the CDR3 reads TGTGCCAGCAGCTCCTGGACAGGGCCGAACACTGAAGCTTTCTTT.

J is TRBJ1-2 and V is TRBV5-1, with D uncertain. Germline V gives CDR1 SGHRS, CDR2 YFSETQ. The CDR3 sequence is 14 residues long. The ends were cut back, 0 bases at V and 5 bases at J, with 11 bases in the middle. The CDR3 sequence is CASSLVAVNYGYTF. As DNA, the CDR3 is TGCGCCAGCAGCTTGGTCGCCGTTAATTATGGCTACACCTTC.

The rearrangement joins TRBV7-6 to TRBJ2-1; 7 bases agree with TRBD2. V lost 1 base to trimming and J lost 8 bases; unmatched junction nucleotides: 8. The CDR3 is made up of 15 amino acids. CDR1 is SGHVS and CDR2 is FNYEAQ in the germline V gene. The CDR3 sequence: CASSLDPPGRDEQFF. CDR3 DNA: TGTGCCAGCAGCTTAGACCCCCCAGGGAGGGATGAGCAGTTCTTC.

The V and J genes are TRBV7-9 and TRBJ2-7, with D unclear. This CDR3 spans 13 amino acids. Germline CDR1 SEHNR, CDR2 FQNEAQ (reference sequence). Trimming took off 4 bases at V and 8 bases at J, with 15 bases between the two ends. The CDR3 loop reads CASSSRPDGKQYF. Here the CDR3 DNA reads TGTGCCAGCAGCTCCAGGCCGGACGGCAAGCAGTACTTC. Together with reference TRBV7-9 and TRBJ2-7, the CDR3 gives the full variable domain: DTGVSQNPRHKITKRGQNVTFRCDPISEHNRLYWYRQTLGQGPEFLTYFQNEAQLEKSRLLSDRFSAERPKGSFSTLEIQRTEQGDSAMYLCASSSRPDGKQYFGPGTRLTVT.

This clone came up many times. At the DNA level, this CDR3 is encoded by other sequences in the same sample as well. The chain joins TRBV6-6 to TRBJ1-1; unclear D gene. CDR1 and CDR2 from the germline V gene are MNHNY and SVGAGI (reference sequence). The V and J ends lost 0 bases and 4 bases respectively, with 6 bases between them. The CDR3 covers 13 residues. The CDR3 DNA reads TGTGCCAGCAGTTACTCTATCAGCACTGAAGCTTTCTTT. Translating it yields CASSYSISTEAFF.

The gene calls are TRBV11-2 and TRBJ2-5, with 7 positions matching TRBD2. The CDR3 loop spans 14 amino acids. From germline, CDR1 is SGHAT and CDR2 FQNNGV. The V and J ends lost 5 bases and 2 bases, in that order; junction bases with no gene match: 5. The DNA for the CDR3 is TGTGCCAGCAGCCCGGGGGGTCGTCAAGAGACCCAGTACTTC. Protein: CASSPGGRQETQYF. Variable domain in full (rest from reference TRBV11-2 and TRBJ2-5): EAGVAQSPRYKIIEKRQSVAFWCNPISGHATLYWYQQILGQGPKLLIQFQNNGVVDDSQLPKDRFSAERLKGVDSTLKIQPAKLEDSAVYLCASSPGGRQETQYFGPGTRLLVL.

In this sample, this clone turned up many times. The chain employs TRBV6-6 and TRBJ2-7, with a weak D call TRBD1 (6 bases). The CDR3 loop spans 13 amino acids. From germline, CDR1 is MNHNY and CDR2 SVGAGI (reference sequence). Deletions cut 6 bases from V and 2 bases from J, with 11 bases between. The chain's CDR3 is CASSPGQTYEQYF. Here the CDR3 DNA reads TGTGCCAGCAGCCCCGGACAGACCTACGAGCAGTACTTC.

The chain's CDR3 is CSGAAKNIQYF. The CDR3 DNA reads TGCAGTGGGGCGGCCAAAAACATTCAGTACTTC. The chain uses TRBV20-1 and TRBJ2-4; no reliable D call. V was pared by 7 bases and J by 1 base, with 5 bases between. This CDR3 region has 11 residues. In germline, CDR1 is DFQATT, CDR2 SNEGSKA (reference sequence).

This clone was counted many times. Other DNA sequences within the sample encode an identical CDR3. This chain joins TRBV30 and TRBJ2-7; D is ambiguous. V was trimmed by 0 bases and J by 2 bases, leaving 5 bases between them. There are 12 residues in the CDR3. Germline CDR1 is GTSNPN and CDR2 is SVGIG (reference sequence). The CDR3 DNA follows: TGTGCCTGGAGTGTAAGTACCTACGAGCAGTACTTC. Encoded protein: CAWSVSTYEQYF.

The chain employs TRBV4-2 and TRBJ2-7; no reliable D call. The CDR3 runs to 13 residues. Germline V CDR1 and CDR2: LGHNA, YNFKEQ. V was trimmed by 1 base and J by 3 bases, leaving 7 bases between them. The CDR3 bases are TGTGCCAGCAGCCAAGGAGCTAACTACGAGCAGTACTTC. Amino acids: CASSQGANYEQYF.

This clone was seen many times. The chain couples TRBV4-2 to TRBJ1-4; the D gene is possibly TRBD1 (6 bases). This CDR3 is built from 16 residues. Per the germline V gene, CDR1 is LGHNA and CDR2 is YNFKEQ. Trimming stripped 0 bases from V and 8 bases from J, with 16 bases between. CDR3 in amino acids: CASSQDTGQGGEKLFF. CDR3 nucleotide sequence: TGTGCCAGCAGCCAAGATACAGGGCAGGGAGGAGAAAAACTGTTTTTT.

This chain joins TRBV4-2 and TRBJ1-6; D gene unclear. Deletions cut 5 bases from V and 7 bases from J, with 9 bases between. This CDR3 is 13 amino acids long. Germline-derived CDR1 and CDR2 are LGHNA and YNFKEQ. The CDR3 coding sequence is TGTGCCAGCAGCTTTAACGAGAATTCACCCCTCCACTTT. Residues: CASSFNENSPLHF.

The chain is built from TRBV9 and TRBJ2-5; 9 nucleotides match TRBD1. The CDR3 covers 15 residues. Germline-derived CDR1 and CDR2 are SGDLS and YYNGEE. With 4 bases clipped from V and 3 bases from J, the junction kept 7 bases outside the gene matches. DNA for the CDR3: TGTGCCAGCAGCTCTGGGACAGGGTGGGAAGAGACCCAGTACTTC. Translated, it gives CASSSGTGWEETQYF.

This clone was observed many times. The V gene is TRBV5-8, the J gene TRBJ1-2; maybe TRBD1 (6 bases). CDR1 and CDR2 (germline): SGHTS, YDEGEE. V lost 4 bases to trimming and J lost 5 bases, with 15 bases between them. This CDR3 spans 14 amino acids. DNA for the CDR3: TGTGCCAGCAGCCCTGGACAGACTTGGTATGGCTACACCTTC. Protein sequence: CASSPGQTWYGYTF.

Turning to this clone: Only one base separates this from a far larger clonotype, so it likely reflects a read error. The rearrangement links TRBV9 to TRBJ1-1; D gene ambiguous. The CDR3 covers 14 residues. Germline loops: CDR1 SGDLS, CDR2 YYNGEE. The CDR3 coding sequence is TGTGCCAGCAGCCTGACACCTATGAACACTGAAGCTTCCTTT. It encodes CASSLTPMNTEASF. Based on the CDR3 plus reference TRBV9 and TRBJ1-1, the full variable domain is DSGVTQTPKHLITATGQRVTLRCSPRSGDLSVYWYQQSLDQGLQFLIQYYNGEERAKGNILERFSAQQFPDLHSELNLSSLELGDSALYFCASSLTPMNTEASFGQGTRLTVV.

The CDR3 nucleotides read TGTGCCTGGAGTCGGGGGCTTCGGGACGAGCAGTACTTC. Protein: CAWSRGLRDEQYF. The J gene is TRBJ2-7, the V gene TRBV30; D tentatively reads TRBD1 or TRBD2 (6 bases each). Germline V gene lookup returns CDR1 GTSNPN and CDR2 SVGIG (reference sequence). The V end lost 2 bases, the J end lost 5 bases, and 13 bases lay between the germline ends. This CDR3 is 13 amino acids long.